This TCR beta chain is drawn from a study of blood T cell repertoires in COVID-19. Overall study context: T cells, B-cell-depleted T cells, or PBMCs supplied cDNA or gDNA.

Germline V CDR1 and CDR2: SGHKS, YYEKEE (reference sequence). CDR3 size: 13 residues. V was trimmed by 1 base and J by 5 bases, leaving 9 bases between them. The assay was immunoSEQ multiplex PCR, and TCRdb's table has in-frame clones only and misses some. The table shows a few hundred thousand clones, with 88% occurring only once. The V and J genes are TRBV5-5 and TRBJ1-2; D is perhaps TRBD1 (6 bases). Material: PBMCs or T cells enriched from blood (not recorded which). The receptor was isolated from a woman aged 18-35 years who had recovered from COVID-19. CDR3 residues: CASSLIGGYGYTF. DNA of the CDR3: TGTGCCAGCAGCTTGATAGGGGGTTATGGCTACACCTTC.